This T cell receptor beta chain was recorded in a study of cytomegalovirus exposure and HLA in healthy donors. For the study at large: The 100 million to 120 million unique TCR beta sequences, from roughly 170 million T cells, were found by an earlier analysis. Findings and limits, study-wide: A later analysis linked a missense variant in DCLRE1C to the trimming of TCR beta V and J genes. Sequencing artifact likely explains a cluster of highly shared sequence variants. In an earlier analysis, most TCR beta V segments were productive about 87% or about 30% of the time.

The germline V gene has CDR1 SGHKS and CDR2 YYEKEE (reference sequence). The V gene end was trimmed by 4 bases and the J gene end by 6 bases; junction bases not matched to a gene: 5. This CDR3 is built from 15 residues. Primers included in the PCR were 60 Vbeta and 13 Jbeta primers. TCRdb's copy holds only in-frame clones and misses some; the assay was immunoSEQ multiplex PCR. The sample contains about 130,000 clones, 65% to 75% of which appear only once. Notes on this clone: What it binds is unknown.

This TCR came from a man aged 35 to 55 in good health and CMV-seropositive. The V and J genes are TRBV5-5 and TRBJ2-2, with 11 bases lining up with TRBD1. The specimen was PBMCs. CDR3 in amino acids: CASSPGTGGAGELFF. DNA for the CDR3: TGTGCCAGCAGCCCCGGGACAGGGGGTGCCGGGGAGCTGTTTTTT.